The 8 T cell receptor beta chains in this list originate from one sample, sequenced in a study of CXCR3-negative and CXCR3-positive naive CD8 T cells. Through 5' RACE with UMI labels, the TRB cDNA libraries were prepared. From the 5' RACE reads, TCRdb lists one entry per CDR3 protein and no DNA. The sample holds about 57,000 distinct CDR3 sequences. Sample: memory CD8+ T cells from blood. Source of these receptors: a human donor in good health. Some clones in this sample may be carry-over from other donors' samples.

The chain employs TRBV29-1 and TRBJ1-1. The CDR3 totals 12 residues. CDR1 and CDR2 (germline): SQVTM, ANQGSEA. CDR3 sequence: CSVEIMDTEAFF.

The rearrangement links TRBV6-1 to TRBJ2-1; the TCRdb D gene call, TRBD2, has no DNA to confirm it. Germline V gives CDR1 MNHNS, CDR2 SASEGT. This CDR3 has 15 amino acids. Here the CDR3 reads CASSEAAGGNNEQFF.

CDR3 protein: CASSPWAGYGYTF. V gene TRBV27 combines with J gene TRBJ1-2; TCRdb names TRBD1, which stays unverified in the absence of DNA. Germline V gene data show CDR1 as MNHEY and CDR2 as SMNVEV (reference sequence). There are 13 residues in the CDR3.

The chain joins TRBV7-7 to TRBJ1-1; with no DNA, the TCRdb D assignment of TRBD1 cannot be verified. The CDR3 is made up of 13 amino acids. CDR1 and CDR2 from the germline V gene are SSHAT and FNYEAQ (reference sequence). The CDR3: CASSPGTGTEAFF.

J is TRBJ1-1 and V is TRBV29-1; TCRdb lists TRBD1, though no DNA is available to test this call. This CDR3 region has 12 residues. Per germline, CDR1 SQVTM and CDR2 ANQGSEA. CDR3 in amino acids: CSVEGVTTEAFF.

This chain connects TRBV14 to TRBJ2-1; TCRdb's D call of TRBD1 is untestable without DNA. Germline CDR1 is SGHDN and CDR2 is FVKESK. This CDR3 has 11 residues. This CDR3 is CASSPGYEQFF.

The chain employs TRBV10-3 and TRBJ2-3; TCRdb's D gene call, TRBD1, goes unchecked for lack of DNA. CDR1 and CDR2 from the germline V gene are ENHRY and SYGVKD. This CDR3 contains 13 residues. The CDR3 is CAISRTDTDTQYF.

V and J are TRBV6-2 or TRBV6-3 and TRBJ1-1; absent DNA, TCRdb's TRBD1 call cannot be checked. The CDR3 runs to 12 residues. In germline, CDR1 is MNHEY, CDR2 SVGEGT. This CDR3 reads CASSYQGSEAFF.